A selection of T cell receptor beta chains follows, all from one sample in a study of response to subunit inactivated influenza vaccine. TCRdb redid the calling of the RT-PCR reads with MiXCR, one entry per CDR3 protein. The table includes about 480,000 distinct CDR3 sequences, 9.5% to 12% detected once. This specimen consisted of PBMCs from blood, obtained more than 35 days after vaccination. Every receptor here comes from a man aged 45-65 years who received an inactivated influenza vaccine. Each CDR3 is given with its conserved first and last residue. The D gene is left open where the match is weak. Size is stated for part of the rows, as once, few or many counts, or as a class when the clone is expanded.

TRBD1	TRBV24-1	TRBJ1-2	.	CATGDRGVHGYTF	TGTGCCACTGGCGACAGGGGAGTTCATGGCTACACCTTC
.	TRBV4-3	TRBJ2-7	many	CASSQEGGEQYF	TGCGCCAGCAGCCAAGAGGGAGGAGAGCAGTACTTC
.	TRBV12-3/TRBV12-4	TRBJ2-3	.	CASSYGMATQYF	TGTGCCAGCAGTTACGGCATGGCTACGCAGTATTTT
TRBD2	TRBV7-2	TRBJ2-1	few	CASSPRFSSGSSIEQFF	TGTGCCAGCAGCCCCCGGTTTAGTAGCGGGAGTTCGATTGAGCAGTTCTTC
.	TRBV5-1	TRBJ2-7	.	CASSLSSGIRTYEQYF	TGCGCCAGCAGCTTGTCATCGGGAATTCGGACCTACGAGCAGTACTTC
.	TRBV10-3	TRBJ2-7	.	CAISEIQGYEQYF	TGTGCCATCAGTGAGATACAGGGCTACGAGCAGTACTTC
.	TRBV12-3/TRBV12-4	TRBJ2-1	many	CASSPWALYNEQFF	TGTGCCAGCAGTCCCTGGGCCCTATACAATGAGCAGTTCTTC
.	TRBV6-2/TRBV6-3	TRBJ2-1	.	CASSYSSGEGADYNEQFF	TGTGCCAGCAGTTACTCCTCAGGGGAAGGAGCGGACTACAATGAGCAGTTCTTC
TRBD1	TRBV7-9	TRBJ1-2	.	CASSPIQGVGYTF	TGTGCCAGCAGCCCGATCCAGGGGGTTGGCTACACCTTC
.	TRBV20-1	TRBJ2-3	many	CSAAGTSGARTDTQYF	TGCAGTGCTGCCGGGACCTCGGGCGCTCGCACAGATACGCAGTATTTT
TRBD1	TRBV6-1	TRBJ2-7	many	CASSVDRGPYEQYF	TGTGCCAGCAGTGTCGACAGGGGACCCTACGAGCAGTACTTC
.	TRBV5-1	TRBJ1-2	few	CASSSETGRNYGYTF	TGCGCCAGCAGCTCGGAGACAGGTAGAAACTATGGCTACACCTTC
TRBD1	TRBV18	TRBJ1-4	few	CASSQGASLTNEKLFF	TGTGCCAGCTCGCAGGGGGCGTCTCTAACTAATGAAAAACTGTTTTTT
.	TRBV20-1	TRBJ2-7	.	CSASYSLYEQYF	TGCAGTGCTAGTTACTCTTTATACGAGCAGTACTTC
.	TRBV15	TRBJ2-2	.	CATPGDINTGELFF	TGTGCCACCCCAGGGGACATAAACACCGGGGAGCTGTTTTTT
.	TRBV3-1	TRBJ2-3	.	CASSSGRLTQYF	TGTGCCAGCAGCTCGGGCCGCCTTACGCAGTATTTT
.	TRBV6-1	TRBJ2-7	few	CASSPGDRYEQYF	TGTGCCAGCAGTCCAGGGGATCGCTACGAGCAGTACTTC
.	TRBV10-3	TRBJ2-3	.	CAISEPDGMSDTPYF	TGTGCCATCAGTGAGCCGGACGGAATGTCAGATACGCCGTATTTT